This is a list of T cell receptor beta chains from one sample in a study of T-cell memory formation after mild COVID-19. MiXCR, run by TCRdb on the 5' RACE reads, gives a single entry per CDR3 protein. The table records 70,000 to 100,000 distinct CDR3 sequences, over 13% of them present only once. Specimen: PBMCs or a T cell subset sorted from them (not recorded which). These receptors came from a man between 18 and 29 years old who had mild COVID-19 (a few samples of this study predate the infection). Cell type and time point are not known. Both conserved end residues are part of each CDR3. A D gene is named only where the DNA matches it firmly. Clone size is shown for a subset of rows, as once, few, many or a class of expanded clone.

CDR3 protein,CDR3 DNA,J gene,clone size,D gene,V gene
CASSQTSGGPSGTQYF,TGTGCCAGCAGCCAGACTAGCGGGGGCCCGTCGGGGACCCAGTACTTC,TRBJ2-5,few,TRBD2,TRBV7-9
CASSLGRAYNEQFF,TGTGCCAGCAGCTTGGGGCGCGCCTACAATGAGCAGTTCTTC,TRBJ2-1,few,NA,TRBV11-3
CSVEEGTGTYEQYF,TGCAGCGTTGAAGAGGGTACAGGGACCTACGAGCAGTACTTC,TRBJ2-7,NA,NA,TRBV29-1
CASSQEAGAQETQYF,TGCGCCAGCAGCCAAGAAGCAGGGGCGCAAGAGACCCAGTACTTC,TRBJ2-5,few,NA,TRBV4-1
CSVEEGARTEAFF,TGCAGCGTTGAGGAGGGGGCGCGCACTGAAGCTTTCTTT,TRBJ1-1,many,TRBD1,TRBV29-1
CASSQEGHRPNTGELFF,TGCGCCAGCAGCCAAGAGGGCCACAGGCCGAACACCGGGGAGCTGTTTTTT,TRBJ2-2,few,NA,TRBV4-1
CASSSGLAGLTDTQYF,TGTGCCAGCAGTTCGGGACTAGCGGGACTCACAGATACGCAGTATTTT,TRBJ2-3,few,TRBD2,TRBV6-5
CASSQTSGYNEQFF,TGTGCCAGCAGCCAGACTAGCGGGTATAATGAGCAGTTCTTC,TRBJ2-1,few,TRBD2,TRBV14
CASGDRGNYGYTF,TGTGCCAGCGGGGACAGGGGAAACTATGGCTACACCTTC,TRBJ1-2,NA,TRBD1,TRBV6-5
CSVEGTSTETQYF,TGCAGCGTTGAAGGGACATCTACGGAGACCCAGTACTTC,TRBJ2-5,few,NA,TRBV29-1
CSARDLRQGTYEQYF,TGCAGTGCTAGAGATCTGAGACAGGGGACCTACGAGCAGTACTTC,TRBJ2-7,NA,TRBD1,TRBV20-1
CASSSRGARYNEQFF,TGTGCCAGCAGCTCGCGGGGGGCCCGATACAATGAGCAGTTCTTC,TRBJ2-1,NA,TRBD2,TRBV11-1
CASSQGDRPSTDTQYF,TGTGCCAGCAGCCAAGGTGACAGGCCCAGCACAGATACGCAGTATTTT,TRBJ2-3,NA,NA,TRBV4-2
CASSPSGYPTDTQYF,TGTGCCAGCAGCCCGAGCGGCTACCCCACAGATACGCAGTATTTT,TRBJ2-3,many,NA,TRBV9
CSVDPTGGLFEQYF,TGCAGCGTCGACCCGACAGGGGGCCTCTTCGAGCAGTACTTC,TRBJ2-7,many,TRBD1,TRBV29-1
CAWNRDRVDYGYTF,TGTGCCTGGAACCGGGACAGAGTAGACTATGGCTACACCTTC,TRBJ1-2,few,TRBD1,TRBV30
CASSLQGRDTEAFF,TGTGCCAGCAGTTTACAGGGGCGGGACACTGAAGCTTTCTTT,TRBJ1-1,NA,NA,TRBV27
CSLGGSTEAFF,TGCAGTCTCGGGGGATCCACTGAAGCTTTCTTT,TRBJ1-1,few,NA,TRBV29-1
CASSLKGGGFDEQFF,TGTGCCAGCAGCTTAAAGGGCGGGGGGTTTGATGAGCAGTTCTTC,TRBJ2-1,NA,TRBD2,TRBV11-2
CASSWNSYSNQPQHF,TGCGCCAGCAGCTGGAACTCCTATAGCAATCAGCCCCAGCATTTT,TRBJ1-5,few,NA,TRBV4-1
CSVEDRGGDHDTQYF,TGCAGCGTTGAAGATAGGGGGGGCGACCACGATACGCAGTATTTT,TRBJ2-3,NA,NA,TRBV29-1
CASAGSLYQPQHF,TGTGCCAGTGCAGGGTCCTTGTATCAGCCCCAGCATTTT,TRBJ1-5,many,NA,TRBV7-6
CSVTRGVLWGNEQFF,TGCAGCGTCACCAGGGGTGTCCTCTGGGGCAATGAGCAGTTCTTC,TRBJ2-1,few,NA,TRBV29-1
CASSAAGNTEAFF,TGTGCCAGCAGCGCCGCGGGGAACACTGAAGCTTTCTTT,TRBJ1-1,few,NA,TRBV7-3
CSARAASGGAYEQYF,TGCAGTGCTAGAGCGGCCAGCGGGGGGGCCTACGAGCAGTACTTC,TRBJ2-7,few,TRBD2,TRBV20-1
CASGFHLPGLAGGTHTGELFF,TGTGCTAGTGGTTTCCACCTTCCGGGACTAGCGGGGGGGACCCACACCGGGGAGCTGTTTTTT,TRBJ2-2,NA,TRBD2,TRBV12-5
CASSILAGSEDTQYF,TGTGCCAGCAGCATACTAGCGGGGTCGGAAGATACGCAGTATTTT,TRBJ2-3,many,TRBD2,TRBV12-3/TRBV12-4
CASSYPEEAARYCYTF,TGTGCCAGCAGTTACCCGGAGGAGGCCGCCCGATATTGCTACACCTTC,TRBJ1-2,NA,NA,TRBV6-2/TRBV6-3
CASRTGVTYEQYF,TGTGCCAGCAGGACAGGGGTCACCTACGAGCAGTACTTC,TRBJ2-7,NA,TRBD1,TRBV7-8
CSVTDSINYGYTF,TGCAGCGTCACAGACAGTATTAACTATGGCTACACCTTC,TRBJ1-2,NA,NA,TRBV29-1
CASSETPRDPRNEQFF,TGTGCCAGCAGTGAAACCCCCCGGGACCCTCGCAATGAGCAGTTCTTC,TRBJ2-1,NA,NA,TRBV2
CASSKDRGSTYF,TGTGCCAGCAGTAAAGACAGGGGGAGCACGTACTTC,TRBJ2-7,few,TRBD1,TRBV25-1